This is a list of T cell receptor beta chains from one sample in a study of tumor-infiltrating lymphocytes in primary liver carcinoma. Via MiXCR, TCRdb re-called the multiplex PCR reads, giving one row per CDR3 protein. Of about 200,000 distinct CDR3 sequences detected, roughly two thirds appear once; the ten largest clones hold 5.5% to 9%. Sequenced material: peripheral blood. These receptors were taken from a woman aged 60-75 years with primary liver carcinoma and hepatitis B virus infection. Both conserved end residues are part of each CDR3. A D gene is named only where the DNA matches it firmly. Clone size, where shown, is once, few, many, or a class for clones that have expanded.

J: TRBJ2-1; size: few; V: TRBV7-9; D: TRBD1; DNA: TGTGCCAGCAGTAGACAGGGCCTACAGTACTACAATGAGCAGTTCTTC; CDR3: CASSRQGLQYYNEQFF
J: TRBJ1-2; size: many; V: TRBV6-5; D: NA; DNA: TGTGCCAGCAGTTACTCGGGGCAGGGATACCACAACTATGGCTACACCTTC; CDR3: CASSYSGQGYHNYGYTF
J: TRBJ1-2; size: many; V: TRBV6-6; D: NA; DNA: TGTGCCAGCATAGCGAACGGAAACTATGGCTACACCTTC; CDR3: CASIANGNYGYTF
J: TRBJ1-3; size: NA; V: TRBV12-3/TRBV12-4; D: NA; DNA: TGTGCCAGCAGCCTCTCCATCTCTGGAAACACCATGTATTTT; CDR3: CASSLSISGNTMYF
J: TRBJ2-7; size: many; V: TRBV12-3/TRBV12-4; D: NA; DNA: TGTGCCAGCAGTTTACTCCAGGGCAGCGAGCAGTACTTC; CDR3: CASSLLQGSEQYF
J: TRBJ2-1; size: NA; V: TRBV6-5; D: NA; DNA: TGTGCCAGCAACATCGGGACCGCATGGACATACAATGAGCAGTTCTTC; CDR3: CASNIGTAWTYNEQFF
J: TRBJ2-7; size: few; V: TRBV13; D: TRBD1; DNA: TGTGCCAGCAGCTTAGGGACAGGGGGCTCCCATTACGAGCAGTACTTC; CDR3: CASSLGTGGSHYEQYF
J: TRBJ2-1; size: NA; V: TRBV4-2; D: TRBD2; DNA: TGTGCCAGCAGCCAACCCGGGACTAGCAATGAGCAGTTCTTC; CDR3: CASSQPGTSNEQFF
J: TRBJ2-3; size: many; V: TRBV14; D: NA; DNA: TGTGCCAGCAGCCCCCTTGGGGATACGCAGTATTTT; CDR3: CASSPLGDTQYF
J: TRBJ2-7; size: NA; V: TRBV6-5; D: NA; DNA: TGTGTCAGCAGCAGAAGCGGAGGGGGGCTTTACGAGCAGTACTTC; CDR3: CVSSRSGGGLYEQYF
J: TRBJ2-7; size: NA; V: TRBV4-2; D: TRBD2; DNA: TGTGCCAGCAGCCTTGGGGCCGGACTAGCGGGATTTAGCGAGCAGTACTTC; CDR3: CASSLGAGLAGFSEQYF
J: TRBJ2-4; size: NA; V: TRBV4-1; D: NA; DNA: TGCGCCAGCAGCCAAGCCCCTGTGGGGCTCCTAGCCAAAAACATTCATTACTTC; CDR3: CASSQAPVGLLAKNIHYF
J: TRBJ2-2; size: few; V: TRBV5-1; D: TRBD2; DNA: TGCGCCAGCAGCTTACTAGCGGGAGGTGCCGGGGAGCTGTTTTTT; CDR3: CASSLLAGGAGELFF
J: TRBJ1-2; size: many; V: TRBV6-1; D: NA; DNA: TGTGCCAGCAGGGGCAGTGCGTTCTATGGCTACACCTTC; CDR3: CASRGSAFYGYTF
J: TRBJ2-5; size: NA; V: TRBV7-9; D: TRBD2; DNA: TGTGCCTGGGGGGGACTAGCGGGAAGTGAGACCCAGTACTTC; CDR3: CAWGGLAGSETQYF
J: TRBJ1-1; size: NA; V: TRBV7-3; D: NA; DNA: TGTGCCAGCAGCTTCCCTTTTGGGGTGAACACTGAAGCTTTCTTT; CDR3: CASSFPFGVNTEAFF
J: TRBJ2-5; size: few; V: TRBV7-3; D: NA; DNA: TGTGCCAGCAGCCCGACAGTACAAGAGACCCAGTACTTC; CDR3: CASSPTVQETQYF
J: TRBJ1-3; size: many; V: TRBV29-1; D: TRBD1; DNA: TGCAGCGTTTTCCGGACAGGGAGCTCTGGAAACACCATATATTTT; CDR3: CSVFRTGSSGNTIYF
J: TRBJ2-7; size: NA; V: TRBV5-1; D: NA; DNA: TGCGCCAGAAGCGCGACAGCCCCAGACTCCTACGAGCAGTACTTC; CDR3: CARSATAPDSYEQYF
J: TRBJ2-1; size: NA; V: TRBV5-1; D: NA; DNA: TGCGCCAGCACCACCGAAGGGGGCTACAATGAGCAGTTCTTC; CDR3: CASTTEGGYNEQFF
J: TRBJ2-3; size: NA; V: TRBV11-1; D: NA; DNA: TGCGCCAGCAGCTTAGACTGGGGGTCAGATATACAGTATTTT; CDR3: CASSLDWGSDIQYF
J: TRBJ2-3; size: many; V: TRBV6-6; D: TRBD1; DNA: TGTGCCAGCAGTTTGCGGGACAGGGAAGAAGGGACAGATACGCAGTATTTT; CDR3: CASSLRDREEGTDTQYF
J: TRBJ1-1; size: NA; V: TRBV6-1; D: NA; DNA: TGTGCCAGCAGACGGGACCCGCTAATACCCACTGAAGCTTTCTTT; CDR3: CASRRDPLIPTEAFF
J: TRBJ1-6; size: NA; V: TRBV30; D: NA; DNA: TGTGCCTGGAGTGCCGTGTATAATACACCCCTCCACTTT; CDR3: CAWSAVYNTPLHF
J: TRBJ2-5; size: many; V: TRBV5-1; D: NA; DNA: TGCGCCAGCAGCTTGGCCCAGTTTGTGCAGGAGACCCAGTACTTC; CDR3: CASSLAQFVQETQYF
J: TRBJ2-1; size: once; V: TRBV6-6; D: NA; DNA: TGTGCCAGCAGTTACGGGCGGGGCGCCTACGATGAGCAGTTCTTC; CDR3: CASSYGRGAYDEQFF
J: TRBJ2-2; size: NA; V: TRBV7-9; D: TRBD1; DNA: TGTGCCAGCAGCCCCCTGCCGGGACAGGGGAAAGGGAACACCTGGGAGCTGTTTTTT; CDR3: CASSPLPGQGKGNTWELFF